One sample yielded the 3 T cell receptor beta chains listed below, sequenced in a study of blood T cell repertoires in COVID-19. TCRdb keeps only in-frame clones here, not all; method: immunoSEQ multiplex PCR. The data contain 65,000 to 90,000 clones, about nine tenths of them singletons. The sequencing sample was made of peripheral blood. Receptor source: a human donor in a cohort sampled during active COVID-19.

The chain is built from TRBV3-1 (or the pseudogene TRBV3-2) and TRBJ2-7; weak D call: TRBD2 (7 bases). Germline-derived CDR1 and CDR2 are LGHDT and YNNKEL (reference sequence). CDR3 size: 16 residues. Trimming removed 2 bases from V and 6 bases from J, with 20 bases in between. CDR3 sequence reads: CASSQLGGGPSFEQYF. The CDR3 nucleotides read TGTGCCAGCAGCCAACTAGGGGGGGGGCCTTCGTTCGAGCAGTACTTC.

This clone was counted only a few times. DNA of the CDR3: TGTGCCAGCCAAGACAGGCTGAACACTGAAGCTTTCTTT. Protein product: CASQDRLNTEAFF. The V call is TRBV12-3 or TRBV12-4, the J call TRBJ1-1, with D possibly being TRBD1 (6 bases). The V end was cut by 8 bases, the J end by 0 bases, with 10 bases between. This CDR3 has 13 residues.

The chain uses TRBV2 and TRBJ2-7; a possible D gene is TRBD2 (5 bases). The V and J ends lost 1 base and 5 bases respectively, with 12 bases between them. The germline V gene has CDR1 SNHLY and CDR2 FYNNEI. There are 14 residues in the CDR3. The CDR3 spells CASSEVASSNEQYF. CDR3 DNA: TGTGCCAGCAGTGAAGTAGCGAGCTCGAACGAGCAGTACTTC.